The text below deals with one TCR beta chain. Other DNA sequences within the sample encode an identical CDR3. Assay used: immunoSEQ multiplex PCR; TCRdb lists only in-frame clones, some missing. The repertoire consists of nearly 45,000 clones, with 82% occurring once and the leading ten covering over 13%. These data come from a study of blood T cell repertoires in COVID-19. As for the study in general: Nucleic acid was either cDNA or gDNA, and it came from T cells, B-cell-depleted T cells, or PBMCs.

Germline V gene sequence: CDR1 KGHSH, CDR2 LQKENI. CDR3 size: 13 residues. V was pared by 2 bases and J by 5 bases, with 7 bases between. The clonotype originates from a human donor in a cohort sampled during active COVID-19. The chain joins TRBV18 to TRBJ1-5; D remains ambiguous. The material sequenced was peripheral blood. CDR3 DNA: TGTGCCAGCTCACCAGGGAGGGATCAGCCCCAGCATTTT. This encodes CASSPGRDQPQHF.